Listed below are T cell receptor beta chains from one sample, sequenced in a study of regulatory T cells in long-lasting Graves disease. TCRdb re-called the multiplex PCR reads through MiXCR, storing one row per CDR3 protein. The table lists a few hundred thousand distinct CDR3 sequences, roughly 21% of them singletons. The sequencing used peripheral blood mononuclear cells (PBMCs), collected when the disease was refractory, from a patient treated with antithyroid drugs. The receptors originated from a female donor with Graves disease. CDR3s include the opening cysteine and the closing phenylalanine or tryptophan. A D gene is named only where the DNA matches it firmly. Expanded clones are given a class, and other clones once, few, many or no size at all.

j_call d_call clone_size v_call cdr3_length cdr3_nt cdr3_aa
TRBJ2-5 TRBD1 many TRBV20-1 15 TGCAGTGCTGATCCTCCGGGACAGGGAAAAGAGACCCAGTACTTC CSADPPGQGKETQYF
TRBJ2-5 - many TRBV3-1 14 TGTGCCAGCAGCCAAGGGGGGTACCAAGAGACCCAGTACTTC CASSQGGYQETQYF
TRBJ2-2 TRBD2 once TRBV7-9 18 TGTGCCAGCAGTCTGGGACTAGCGGGAGGAGATATTCCCGGGGAGCTGTTTTTT CASSLGLAGGDIPGELFF
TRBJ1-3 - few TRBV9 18 TGTGCCAGCAGCAGGGAGGGGGGGGACTACATTTCAGGAAACACCATATATTTT CASSREGGDYISGNTIYF
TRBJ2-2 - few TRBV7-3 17 TGTGCCAGCAGCTTCCCGACCAAAACCCCGAACACCGGGGAGCTGTTTTTT CASSFPTKTPNTGELFF
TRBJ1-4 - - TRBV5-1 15 TGCGCCAGCAGCTTGGGGGGGCTCGTTAATGAAAAACTGTTTTTT CASSLGGLVNEKLFF
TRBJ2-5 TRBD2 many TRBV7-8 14 TGTGCCAGCAGCCGACTAGCGGGAGCAGAGACCCAGTACTTC CASSRLAGAETQYF
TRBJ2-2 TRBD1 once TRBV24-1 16 TGTGCCACCAGTGACTGGACAGGGGCTATGACCGGGGAGCTGTTTTTT CATSDWTGAMTGELFF
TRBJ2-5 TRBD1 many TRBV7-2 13 TGTGCCAGCAGCTGGCACAGGGGGGAGACCCAGTACTTC CASSWHRGETQYF
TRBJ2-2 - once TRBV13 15 TGTGCCAGCAGCTTAGTACCGGGACCAAACGGGGAGCTGTTTTTT CASSLVPGPNGELFF
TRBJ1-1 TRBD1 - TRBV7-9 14 TGTGCCAGCAGCCTGAGGGACAGGGCCACTGAAGCTTTCTTT CASSLRDRATEAFF
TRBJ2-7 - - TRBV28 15 TGTGCCAGCAGTTTGTGGGGGGCGATTATCTACGAGCAGTACTTC CASSLWGAIIYEQYF
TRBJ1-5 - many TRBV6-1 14 TGTGCCAGCACCCAAAGCGTGGGAAATCAGCCCCAGCATTTT CASTQSVGNQPQHF
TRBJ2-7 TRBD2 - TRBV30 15 TGTGCCTGCAACAGAGAGTCTAGCGGGAGCAACGAGCAGTACTTC CACNRESSGSNEQYF
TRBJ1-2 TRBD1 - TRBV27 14 TGTGCCAGCAGTTTGTACACAGGGGTCGATGGCTACACCTTC CASSLYTGVDGYTF
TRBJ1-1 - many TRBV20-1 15 TGCAGTGCTAGAGATGGCCCACAGGGTGACACTGAAGCTTTCTTT CSARDGPQGDTEAFF
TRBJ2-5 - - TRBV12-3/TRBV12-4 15 TGTGCCAGCAGTACCCAGGGGTTCACTGGAGAGACCCAGTACTTC CASSTQGFTGETQYF
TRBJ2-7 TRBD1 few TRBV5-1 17 TGCGCCAGCAGCTTGGCGACAGGGGTCCTCTCTTCCTACGAGCAGTACTTC CASSLATGVLSSYEQYF
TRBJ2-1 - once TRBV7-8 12 TGTGCCAGCAGCGGAGCCGACAATGAGCAGTTCTTC CASSGADNEQFF
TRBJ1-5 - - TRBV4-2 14 TGTGCCAGCAGCCAAGACCAGGGGTTGCAGCCCCAGCATTTT CASSQDQGLQPQHF
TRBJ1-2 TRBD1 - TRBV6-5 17 TGTGCCAGCAGTTCGGTTTCTGGACAGGAGAAGAACTATGGCTACACCTTC CASSSVSGQEKNYGYTF
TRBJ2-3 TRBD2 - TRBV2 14 TGTGCCAGCACCCCTGCGGGGGGGCAAGATACGCAGTATTTT CASTPAGGQDTQYF
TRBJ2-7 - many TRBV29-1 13 TGCAGCGTTGAGGTAGGGGACTCCTACGAGCAGTACTTC CSVEVGDSYEQYF
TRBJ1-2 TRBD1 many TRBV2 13 TGTGCCAGCAGTGAAGCCCCAGGGGGTGGCTACACCTTC CASSEAPGGGYTF
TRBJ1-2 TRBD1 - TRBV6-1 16 TGTGCCAGCCTAAGTGCCATCACAGGGGAGGACTATGGCTACACCTTC CASLSAITGEDYGYTF
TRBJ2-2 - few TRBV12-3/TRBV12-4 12 TGTGCCAGCAGTTTTATGGTCGGGGAGCTGTTTTTT CASSFMVGELFF
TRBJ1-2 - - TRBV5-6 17 TGTGCCAGCAGCCAGGGAGGGGTTCCAACCCCGGGCTATGGCTACACCTTC CASSQGGVPTPGYGYTF
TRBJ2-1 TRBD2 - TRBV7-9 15 TGTGCCAGCAGCTGGGGACTAGCAGGACACAATGAGCAGTTCTTC CASSWGLAGHNEQFF
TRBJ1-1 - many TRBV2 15 TGTGCCAGCAGGGATAAGGGGGGGTGGAACACTGAAGCTTTCTTT CASRDKGGWNTEAFF
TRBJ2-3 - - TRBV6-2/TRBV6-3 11 TGTGCCAGCAGCCCCCTCCATACGCAGTATTTT CASSPLHTQYF
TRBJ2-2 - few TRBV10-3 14 TGTGCCATCAGTGACAGATCGATTACCGGGGAGCTGTTTTTT CAISDRSITGELFF
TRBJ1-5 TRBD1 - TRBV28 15 TGTGCCAGCAGATCTTCTGACAGGGGAAATCAGCCCCAGCATTTT CASRSSDRGNQPQHF
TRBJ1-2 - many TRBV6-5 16 TGTGCCAGCAGTTCGCCTCTACAGGGATCTTTGTTTGGCTACACCTTC CASSSPLQGSLFGYTF
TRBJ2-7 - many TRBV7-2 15 TGTGCCAGCAGTGGAGGGGTAATAAGCTCCTACGAGCAGTACTTC CASSGGVISSYEQYF
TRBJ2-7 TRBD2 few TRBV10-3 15 TGTGCCATCAGTGAGTACGGGACTAACTCTGGCGAGCAGTACTTC CAISEYGTNSGEQYF